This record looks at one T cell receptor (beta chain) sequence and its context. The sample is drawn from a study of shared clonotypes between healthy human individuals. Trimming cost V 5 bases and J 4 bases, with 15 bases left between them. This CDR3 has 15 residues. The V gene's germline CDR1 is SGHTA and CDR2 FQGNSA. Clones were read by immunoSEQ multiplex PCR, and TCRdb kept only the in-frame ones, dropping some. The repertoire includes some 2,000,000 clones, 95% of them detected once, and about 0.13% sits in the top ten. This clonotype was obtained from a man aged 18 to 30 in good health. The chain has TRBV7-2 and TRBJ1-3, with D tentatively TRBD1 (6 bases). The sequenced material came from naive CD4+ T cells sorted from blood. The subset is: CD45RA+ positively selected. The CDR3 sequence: CASSTGTGRGNTIYF. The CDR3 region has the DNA TGTGCCAGCAGCACAGGGACGGGGAGGGGAAACACCATATATTTT.